Included here is one T cell receptor (beta chain) sequence, with context. No antigen is known for it. Only CD45RO-negative cells positively selected for CCR7 counted as naive CD8 cells, so terminally differentiated effector memory CD45RA+ cells were excluded. Trimming left V 4 bases short and J 4 bases short, with 14 bases between. CDR1 is SGHAT, CDR2 FQDESV, per germline (reference sequence). This CDR3 has 15 residues. This sample is drawn from a study of shared clonotypes between healthy human individuals. Across the whole study: Aged 18 to 49, the donors were a couple of women and three men. General study findings and limits: Few donors limited the genetic and exposure-history diversity represented. Tissue TCR repertoires likely differ from these blood-only repertoires.

A deep-level run was used for the assay. Measured with immunoSEQ multiplex PCR; TCRdb has only the in-frame clones, and not every one. In the table there are about 2.2 million clones, about 94% of which are singletons. Sequenced material: naive CD8+ T cells from PBMCs. The chain links TRBV11-1 to TRBJ2-1; a possible D gene is TRBD1 (5 bases). The receptor's source is a man aged 18 to 29 in good health. Some clones in this sample may be carry-over from other donors' samples. As DNA, the CDR3 is TGTGCCAGCAGCTCCAGACAGAGCAAATACAATGAGCAGTTCTTC. This codes for CASSSRQSKYNEQFF.